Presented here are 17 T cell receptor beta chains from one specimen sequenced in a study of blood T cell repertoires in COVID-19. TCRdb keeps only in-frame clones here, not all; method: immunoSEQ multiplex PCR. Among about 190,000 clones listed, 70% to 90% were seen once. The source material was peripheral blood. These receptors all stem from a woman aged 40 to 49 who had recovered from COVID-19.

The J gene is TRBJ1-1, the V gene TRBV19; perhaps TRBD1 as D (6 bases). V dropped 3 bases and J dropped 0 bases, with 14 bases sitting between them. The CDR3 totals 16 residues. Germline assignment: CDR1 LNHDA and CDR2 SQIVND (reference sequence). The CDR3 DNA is TGTGCCAGTAGTATCACAGGGTTGGGCATGAACACTGAAGCTTTCTTT. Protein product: CASSITGLGMNTEAFF.

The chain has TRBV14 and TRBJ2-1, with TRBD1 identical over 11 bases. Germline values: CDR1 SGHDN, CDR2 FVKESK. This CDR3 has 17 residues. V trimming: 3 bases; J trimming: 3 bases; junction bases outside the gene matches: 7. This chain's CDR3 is CASSQTFGTGGYNEQFF. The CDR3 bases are TGTGCCAGCAGCCAGACTTTTGGGACAGGGGGCTACAATGAGCAGTTCTTC.

The CDR3 loop reads CASSLTGGSTEAFF. The CDR3 nucleotides are TGTGCCAGCAGCTTGACAGGGGGCAGCACTGAAGCTTTCTTT. This sequence joins TRBV5-4 and TRBJ1-1; 9 nucleotides agree with TRBD1. The length of the CDR3 is 14 residues. The germline V gene has CDR1 SGHNT and CDR2 YYREEE (reference sequence). J gave up 4 bases and V 1 base, and 2 bases lay outside the gene matches.

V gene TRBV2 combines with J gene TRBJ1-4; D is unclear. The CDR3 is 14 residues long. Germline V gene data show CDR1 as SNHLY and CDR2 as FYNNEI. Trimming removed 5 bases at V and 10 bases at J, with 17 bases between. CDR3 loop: CASSTPGKGVKLFF. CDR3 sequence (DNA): TGTGCCAGCAGTACCCCGGGGAAAGGCGTAAAACTGTTTTTT.

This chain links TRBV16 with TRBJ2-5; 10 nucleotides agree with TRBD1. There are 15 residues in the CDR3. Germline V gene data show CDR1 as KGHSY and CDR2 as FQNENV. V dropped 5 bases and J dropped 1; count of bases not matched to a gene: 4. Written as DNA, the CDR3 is TGTGCCAGCAGCTCGGGACAGGGGCGCCAAGAGACCCAGTACTTC. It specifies CASSSGQGRQETQYF.

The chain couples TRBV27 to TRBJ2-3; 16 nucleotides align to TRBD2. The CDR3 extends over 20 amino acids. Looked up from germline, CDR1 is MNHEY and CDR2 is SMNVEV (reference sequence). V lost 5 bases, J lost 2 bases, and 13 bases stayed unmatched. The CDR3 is CASSKEGLAGGPVLTDTQYF. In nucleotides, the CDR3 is TGTGCCAGCAGTAAAGAGGGACTAGCGGGAGGGCCGGTACTCACAGATACGCAGTATTTT.

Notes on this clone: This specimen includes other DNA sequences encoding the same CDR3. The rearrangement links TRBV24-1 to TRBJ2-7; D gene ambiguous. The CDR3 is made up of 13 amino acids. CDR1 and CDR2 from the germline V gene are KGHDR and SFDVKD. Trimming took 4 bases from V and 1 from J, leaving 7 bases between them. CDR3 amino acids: CATSEGGSYEQYF. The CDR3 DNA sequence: TGTGCCACCAGTGAAGGCGGATCCTACGAGCAGTACTTC.

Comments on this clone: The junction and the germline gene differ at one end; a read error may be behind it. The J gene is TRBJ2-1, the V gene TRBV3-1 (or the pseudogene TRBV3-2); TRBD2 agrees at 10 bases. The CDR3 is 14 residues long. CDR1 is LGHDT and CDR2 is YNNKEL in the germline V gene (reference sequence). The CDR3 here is CASSSSGTSASTVF. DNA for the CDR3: TGTGCCAGCAGCTCCTCCGGGACTAGCGCCTCAACGGTCTTC.

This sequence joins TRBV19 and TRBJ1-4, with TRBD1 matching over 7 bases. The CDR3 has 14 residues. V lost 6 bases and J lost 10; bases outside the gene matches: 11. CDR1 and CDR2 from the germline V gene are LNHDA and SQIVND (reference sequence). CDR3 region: CASRESGTAAKLFF. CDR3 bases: TGTGCCAGTAGGGAATCCGGGACAGCCGCAAAACTGTTTTTT.

DNA for the CDR3: TGTGCCAGAAGTACAGGGGGCGACCATTACGAGCAGTACTTC. This sequence encodes CARSTGGDHYEQYF. The chain joins TRBV6-5 to TRBJ2-7; 9 positions match TRBD1. CDR1 and CDR2 from the germline V gene are MNHEY and SVGAGI. This CDR3 is 14 amino acids long. J gave up 4 bases and V 9 bases, and 10 bases lay outside the gene matches.

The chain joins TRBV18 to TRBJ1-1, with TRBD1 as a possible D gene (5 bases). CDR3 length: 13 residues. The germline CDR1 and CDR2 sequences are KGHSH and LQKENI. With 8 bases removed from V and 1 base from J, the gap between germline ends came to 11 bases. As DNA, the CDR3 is TGTGCCAGCGGGGGGGACCAGAACACTGAAGCTTTCTTT. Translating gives CASGGDQNTEAFF.

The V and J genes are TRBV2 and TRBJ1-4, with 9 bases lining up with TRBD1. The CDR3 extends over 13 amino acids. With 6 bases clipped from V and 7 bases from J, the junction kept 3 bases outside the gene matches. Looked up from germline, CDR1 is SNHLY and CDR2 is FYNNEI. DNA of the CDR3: TGTGCCAGCAGGGGGGGACAGGGTGAAAAACTGTTTTTT. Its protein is CASRGGQGEKLFF.

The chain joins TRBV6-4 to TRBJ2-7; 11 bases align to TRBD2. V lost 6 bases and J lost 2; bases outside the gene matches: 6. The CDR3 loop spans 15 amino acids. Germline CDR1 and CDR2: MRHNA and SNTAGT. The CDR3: CASRQLAGDAYEQYF. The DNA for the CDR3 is TGTGCCAGCAGGCAACTAGCGGGAGACGCCTACGAGCAGTACTTC.

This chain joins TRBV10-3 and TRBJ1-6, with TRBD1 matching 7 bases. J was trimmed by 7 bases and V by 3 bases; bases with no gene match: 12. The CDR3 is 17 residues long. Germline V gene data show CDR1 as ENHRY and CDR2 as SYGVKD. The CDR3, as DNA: TGTGCCATCAGTGATTCCCCAGGGGGTACCCCAAATTCACCCCTCCACTTT. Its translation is CAISDSPGGTPNSPLHF.

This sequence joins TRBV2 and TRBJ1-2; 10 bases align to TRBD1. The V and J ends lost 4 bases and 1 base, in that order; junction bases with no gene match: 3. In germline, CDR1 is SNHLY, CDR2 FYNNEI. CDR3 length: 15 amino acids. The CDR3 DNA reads TGTGCCAGCAGTGGGGGACAGGGGATTAACTATGGCTACACCTTC. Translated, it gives CASSGGQGINYGYTF. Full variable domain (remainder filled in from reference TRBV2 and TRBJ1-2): EPEVTQTPSHQVTQMGQEVILRCVPISNHLYFYWYRQILGQKVEFLVSFYNNEISEKSEIFDDQFSVERPDGSNFTLKIRSTKLEDSAMYFCASSGGQGINYGYTFGSGTRLTVV.

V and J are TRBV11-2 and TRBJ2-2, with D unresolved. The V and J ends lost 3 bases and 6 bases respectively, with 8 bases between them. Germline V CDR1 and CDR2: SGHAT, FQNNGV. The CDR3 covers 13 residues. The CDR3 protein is CASSFGEAGELFF. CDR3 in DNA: TGTGCCAGCAGCTTTGGCGAGGCCGGGGAGCTGTTTTTT.

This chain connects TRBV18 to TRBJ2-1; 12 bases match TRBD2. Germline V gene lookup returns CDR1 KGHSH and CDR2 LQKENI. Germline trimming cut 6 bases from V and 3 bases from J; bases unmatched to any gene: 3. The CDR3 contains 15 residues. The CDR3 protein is CASSRTSGDYNEQFF. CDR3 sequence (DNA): TGTGCCAGCTCTCGGACTAGCGGGGACTACAATGAGCAGTTCTTC.